This T cell receptor (beta chain) was sequenced in a study of shared clonotypes between healthy human individuals. Measured with immunoSEQ multiplex PCR; TCRdb has only the in-frame clones, and not every one. The sample shows about 480,000 clones, around 79% of them seen only once. This clone was seen a few times. Between the trimmed V and J ends, which lost 0 bases and 8 bases, there was a span of 14 bases. This CDR3 comprises 15 residues. Germline lookup yields CDR1 MRHNA and CDR2 SNTAGT. Sequencing was carried out using PBMCs. The sequence was collected from a woman between 40 and 55 years old in good health. Some clones in this sample may be carry-over from other donors' samples. The gene calls are TRBV6-4 and TRBJ2-1, with D uncertain. CDR3 DNA sequence: TGTGCCAGCAGTGACTCGAGTGGTAGTTCGGATGAGCAGTTCTTC. Its translation: CASSDSSGSSDEQFF.